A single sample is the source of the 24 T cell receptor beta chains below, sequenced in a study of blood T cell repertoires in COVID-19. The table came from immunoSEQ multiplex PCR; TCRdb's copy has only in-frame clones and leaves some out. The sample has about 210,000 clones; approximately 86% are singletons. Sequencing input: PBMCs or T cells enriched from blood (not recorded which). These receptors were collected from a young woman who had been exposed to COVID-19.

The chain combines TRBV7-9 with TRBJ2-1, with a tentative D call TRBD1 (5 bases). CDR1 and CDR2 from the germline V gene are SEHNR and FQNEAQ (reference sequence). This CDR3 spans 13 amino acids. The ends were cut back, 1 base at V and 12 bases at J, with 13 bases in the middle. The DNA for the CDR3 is TGTGCCAGCAGCTTAGGACAGCCCCCACGGCAGTTCTTC. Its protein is CASSLGQPPRQFF.

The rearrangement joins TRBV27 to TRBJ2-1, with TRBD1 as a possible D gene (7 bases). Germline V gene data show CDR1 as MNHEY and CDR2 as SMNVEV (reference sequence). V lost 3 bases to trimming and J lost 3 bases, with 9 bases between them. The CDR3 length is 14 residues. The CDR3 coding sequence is TGTGCCAGCAGTTTCCAGGGGGGCTACAATGAGCAGTTCTTC. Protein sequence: CASSFQGGYNEQFF.

CDR3 loop: CASSYGEESSYEQYF. In DNA, the CDR3 is TGTGCCAGCAGTTACGGGGAGGAAAGCTCCTACGAGCAGTACTTC. The chain employs TRBV6-5 and TRBJ2-7, with a tentative D call TRBD2 (6 bases). V was shortened by 2 bases and J by 0 bases, with 11 bases between the two germline ends. Germline V gives CDR1 MNHEY, CDR2 SVGAGI. The CDR3 is 15 residues long.

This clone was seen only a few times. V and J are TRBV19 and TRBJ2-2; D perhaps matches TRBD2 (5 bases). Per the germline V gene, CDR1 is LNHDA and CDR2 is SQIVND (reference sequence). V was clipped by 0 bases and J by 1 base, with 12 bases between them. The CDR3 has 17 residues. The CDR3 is CASSIDLAHENTGELFF. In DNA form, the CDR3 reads TGTGCCAGTAGTATAGATCTAGCCCACGAGAACACCGGGGAGCTGTTTTTT.

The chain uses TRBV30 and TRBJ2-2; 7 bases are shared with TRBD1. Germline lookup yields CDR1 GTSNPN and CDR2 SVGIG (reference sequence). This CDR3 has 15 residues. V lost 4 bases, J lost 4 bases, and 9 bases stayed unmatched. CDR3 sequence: CAWTDRVAGTGELFF. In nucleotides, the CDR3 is TGTGCCTGGACCGACAGGGTCGCGGGCACCGGGGAGCTGTTTTTT.

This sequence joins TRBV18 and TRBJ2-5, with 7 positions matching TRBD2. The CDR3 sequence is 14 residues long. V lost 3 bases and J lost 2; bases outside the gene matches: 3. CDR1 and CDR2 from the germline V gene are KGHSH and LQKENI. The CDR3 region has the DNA TGTGCCAGCTCACCCCTAGCGGAACAAGAGACCCAGTACTTC. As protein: CASSPLAEQETQYF.

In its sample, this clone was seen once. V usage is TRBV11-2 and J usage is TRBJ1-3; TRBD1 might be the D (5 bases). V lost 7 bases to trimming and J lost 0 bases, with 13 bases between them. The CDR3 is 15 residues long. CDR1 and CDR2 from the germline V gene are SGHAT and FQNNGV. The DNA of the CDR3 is TGTGCCAGCACCCGATCGGGGGGCTCTGGAAACACCATATATTTT. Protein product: CASTRSGGSGNTIYF. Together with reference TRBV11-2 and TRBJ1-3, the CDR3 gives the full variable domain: EAGVAQSPRYKIIEKRQSVAFWCNPISGHATLYWYQQILGQGPKLLIQFQNNGVVDDSQLPKDRFSAERLKGVDSTLKIQPAKLEDSAVYLCASTRSGGSGNTIYFGEGSWLTVV.

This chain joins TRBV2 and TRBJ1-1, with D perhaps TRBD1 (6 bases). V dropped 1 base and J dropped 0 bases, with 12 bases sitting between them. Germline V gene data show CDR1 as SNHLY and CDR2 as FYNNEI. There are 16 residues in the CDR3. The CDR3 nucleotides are TGTGCCAGCAGTGAAGGACAGGATACCATGAACACTGAAGCTTTCTTT. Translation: CASSEGQDTMNTEAFF. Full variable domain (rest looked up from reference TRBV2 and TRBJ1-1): EPEVTQTPSHQVTQMGQEVILRCVPISNHLYFYWYRQILGQKVEFLVSFYNNEISEKSEIFDDQFSVERPDGSNFTLKIRSTKLEDSAMYFCASSEGQDTMNTEAFFGQGTRLTVV.

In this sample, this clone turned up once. CDR3 nucleotides: TGTGCCAGTAGGTCGACAGTGGGGGGGATTCACACCGGGGAGCTGTTTTTT. Amino acids: CASRSTVGGIHTGELFF. The V call is TRBV19, the J call TRBJ2-2, with TRBD2 matching 7 bases. V gave up 6 bases and J gave up 3 bases; unmatched junction bases: 13. Germline assignment: CDR1 LNHDA and CDR2 SQIVND (reference sequence). The CDR3 consists of 17 residues.

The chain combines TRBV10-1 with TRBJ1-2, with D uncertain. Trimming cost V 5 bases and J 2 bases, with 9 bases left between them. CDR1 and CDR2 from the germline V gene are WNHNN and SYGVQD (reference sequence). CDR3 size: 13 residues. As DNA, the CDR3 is TGCGCCAGCAGTTCTACCGCAAACTATGGCTACACCTTC. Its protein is CASSSTANYGYTF.

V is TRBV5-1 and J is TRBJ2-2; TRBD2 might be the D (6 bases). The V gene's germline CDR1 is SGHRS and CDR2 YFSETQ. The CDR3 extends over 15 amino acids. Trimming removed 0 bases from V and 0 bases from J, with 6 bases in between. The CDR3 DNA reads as TGCGCCAGCAGCTTGGGACTAGCGAACACCGGGGAGCTGTTTTTT. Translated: CASSLGLANTGELFF.

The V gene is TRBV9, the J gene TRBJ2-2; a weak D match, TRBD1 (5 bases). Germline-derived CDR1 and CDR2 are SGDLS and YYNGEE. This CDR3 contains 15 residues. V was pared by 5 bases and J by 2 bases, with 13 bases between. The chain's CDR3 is CASSPYDSNTGELFF. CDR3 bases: TGTGCCAGCAGTCCCTATGACAGTAACACCGGGGAGCTGTTTTTT. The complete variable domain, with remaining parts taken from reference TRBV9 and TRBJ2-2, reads DSGVTQTPKHLITATGQRVTLRCSPRSGDLSVYWYQQSLDQGLQFLIQYYNGEERAKGNILERFSAQQFPDLHSELNLSSLELGDSALYFCASSPYDSNTGELFFGEGSRLTVL.

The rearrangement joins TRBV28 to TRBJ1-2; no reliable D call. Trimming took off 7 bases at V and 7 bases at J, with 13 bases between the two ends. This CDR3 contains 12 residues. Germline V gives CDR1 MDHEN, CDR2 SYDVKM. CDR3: CASTDRRTGYTF. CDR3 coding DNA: TGTGCCAGCACCGACCGGAGGACTGGCTACACCTTC.

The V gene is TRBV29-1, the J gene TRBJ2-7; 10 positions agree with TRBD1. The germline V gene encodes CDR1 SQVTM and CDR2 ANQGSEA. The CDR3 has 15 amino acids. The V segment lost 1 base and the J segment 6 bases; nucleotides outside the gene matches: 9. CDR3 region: CSVEGTDRGQVEQYF. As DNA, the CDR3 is TGCAGCGTTGAAGGGACCGACAGGGGGCAGGTCGAGCAGTACTTC.

The DNA of the CDR3 is TGCGCCAGCGCCCCCCGCGGGGGCATCCAAGAGACCCAGTACTTC. Protein product: CASAPRGGIQETQYF. The chain combines TRBV5-1 with TRBJ2-5; possibly TRBD2 for D (7 bases). Germline CDR1 and CDR2: SGHRS and YFSETQ. This CDR3 comprises 15 residues. V shed 7 bases and J shed 1 base, with 17 bases lying between them. Looking up the rest from reference TRBV5-1 and TRBJ2-5 gives the full variable domain: KAGVTQTPRYLIKTRGQQVTLSCSPISGHRSVSWYQQTPGQGLQFLFEYFSETQRNKGNFPGRFSGRQFSNSRSEMNVSTLELGDSALYLCASAPRGGIQETQYFGPGTRLLVL.

The CDR3 coding sequence is TGCGCCAGCAGCCAAGATAGGGGGCGAGGCTACGAGCAGTACTTC. It translates to CASSQDRGRGYEQYF. J is TRBJ2-7 and V is TRBV4-1; 7 bases are a match to TRBD1. V shed 0 bases and J 3 bases; nucleotides not matched to a gene: 5. CDR3 length equals 15 residues. Germline V gene data show CDR1 as MGHRA and CDR2 as YSYEKL.

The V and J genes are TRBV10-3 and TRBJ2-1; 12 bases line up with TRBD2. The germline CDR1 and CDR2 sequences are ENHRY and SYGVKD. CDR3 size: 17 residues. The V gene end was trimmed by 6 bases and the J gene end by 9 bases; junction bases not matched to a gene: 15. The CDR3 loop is CAIRVGGTSGGPGEQFF. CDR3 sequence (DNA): TGTGCCATCAGAGTGGGGGGAACTAGCGGGGGGCCAGGTGAGCAGTTCTTC.

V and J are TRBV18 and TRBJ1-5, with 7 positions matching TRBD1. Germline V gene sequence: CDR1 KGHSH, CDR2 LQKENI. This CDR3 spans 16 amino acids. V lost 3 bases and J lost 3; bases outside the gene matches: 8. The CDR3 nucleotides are TGTGCCAGCTCACCGGAGAGGACAGGCGTCAATCAGCCCCAGCATTTT. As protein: CASSPERTGVNQPQHF.

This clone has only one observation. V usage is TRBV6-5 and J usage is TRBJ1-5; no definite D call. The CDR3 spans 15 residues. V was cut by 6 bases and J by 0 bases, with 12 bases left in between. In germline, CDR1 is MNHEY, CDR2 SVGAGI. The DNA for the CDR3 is TGTGCCAGCAGCCCCCGAGAGTATAGCAATCAGCCCCAGCATTTT. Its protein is CASSPREYSNQPQHF.

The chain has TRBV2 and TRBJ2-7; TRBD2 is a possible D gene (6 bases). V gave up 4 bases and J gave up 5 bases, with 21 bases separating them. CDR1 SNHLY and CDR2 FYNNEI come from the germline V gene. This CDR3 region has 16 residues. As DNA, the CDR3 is TGTGCCAGCAGTGGACCCCCGGCTAGCGAGAGGAACGAGCAGTACTTC. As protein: CASSGPPASERNEQYF.

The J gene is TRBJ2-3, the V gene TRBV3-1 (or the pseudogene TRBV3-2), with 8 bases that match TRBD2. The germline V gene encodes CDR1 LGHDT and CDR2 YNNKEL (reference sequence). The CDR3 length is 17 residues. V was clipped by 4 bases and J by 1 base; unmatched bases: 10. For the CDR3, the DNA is TGTGCCAGCAGCCGGGATCTAGCGGGCGGACGCACAGATACGCAGTATTTT. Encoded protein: CASSRDLAGGRTDTQYF.

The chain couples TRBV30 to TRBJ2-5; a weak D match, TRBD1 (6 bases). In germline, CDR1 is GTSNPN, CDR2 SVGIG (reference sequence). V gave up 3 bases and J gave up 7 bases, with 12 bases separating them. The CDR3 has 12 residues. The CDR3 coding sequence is TGTGCCTGGAGCCCAACGGACAGGACCCAGTACTTC. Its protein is CAWSPTDRTQYF.

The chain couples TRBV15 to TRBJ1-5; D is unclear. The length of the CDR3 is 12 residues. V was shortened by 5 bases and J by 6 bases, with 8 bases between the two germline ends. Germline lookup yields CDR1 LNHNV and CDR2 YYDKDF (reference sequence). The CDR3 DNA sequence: TGTGCCACCAGCTACGGAGGTCAGCCCCAGCATTTT. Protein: CATSYGGQPQHF.

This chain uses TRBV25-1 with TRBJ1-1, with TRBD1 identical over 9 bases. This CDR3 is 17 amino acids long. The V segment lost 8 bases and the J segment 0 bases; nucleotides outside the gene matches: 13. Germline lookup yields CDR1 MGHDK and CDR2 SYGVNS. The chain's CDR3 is CASSLAPGQGMNTEAFF. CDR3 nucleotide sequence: TGTGCCAGCTCCTTGGCGCCGGGACAGGGAATGAACACTGAAGCTTTCTTT. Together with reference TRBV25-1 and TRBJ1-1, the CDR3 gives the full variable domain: EADIYQTPRYLVIGTGKKITLECSQTMGHDKMYWYQQDPGMELHLIHYSYGVNSTEKGDLSSESTVSRIRTEHFPLTLESARPSHTSQYLCASSLAPGQGMNTEAFFGQGTRLTVV.